Sequencing of this T cell receptor (beta chain) was carried out in a study of cytomegalovirus exposure and HLA in healthy donors. Study-wide results and caveats: A few of the chains that were CMV-associated were confirmed in vitro to be specific for CMV antigens. Listed as cytomegalovirus-associated were about 160 TCR beta chains. A later analysis linked a missense variant in DCLRE1C to the trimming of TCR beta V and J genes.

The PCR was carried out with 60 Vbeta primers and 13 Jbeta primers. The assay was immunoSEQ multiplex PCR, and TCRdb's table has in-frame clones only and misses some. This table has 150,000 to 200,000 clones, about four fifths appearing once. On this clone: Its antigen is as yet unknown.

The sequence came from a man between 18 and 35 years old in good health and CMV-seronegative. Sequences were obtained from PBMCs.

CDR3 sequence (DNA): TGTGCCAGTAGTATAGATCGTAGCCGTCTTGAAGCTTTCTTT. Its protein is CASSIDRSRLEAFF. This chain joins TRBV19 and TRBJ1-1; no definite D call. Germline V gene data show CDR1 as LNHDA and CDR2 as SQIVND (reference sequence). The CDR3 has 14 residues. V lost 0 bases and J lost 7, with 12 bases in between. Drawing the rest from reference TRBV19 and TRBJ1-1, the complete variable domain is DGGITQSPKYLFRKEGQNVTLSCEQNLNHDAMYWYRQDPGQGLRLIYYSQIVNDFQKGDIAEGYSVSREKKESFPLTVTSAQKNPTAFYLCASSIDRSRLEAFFGQGTRLTVV.